Here is one TCR beta chain with its context. The sample originates from a study of cytomegalovirus exposure and HLA in healthy donors. With 60 Vbeta and 13 Jbeta primers, the PCR was carried out. The table came from immunoSEQ multiplex PCR; TCRdb's copy has only in-frame clones and leaves some out. The repertoire holds hundreds of thousands of clones, with over 65% as singletons. This sequence was found in a woman aged 60-75 years in good health and CMV-seropositive. The material sequenced was PBMCs.

CDR3 coding DNA: TGCGCCAGCACCAGACAGGGGGCCGAAGCTGGCTACACCTTC. It encodes CASTRQGAEAGYTF. J is TRBJ1-2 and V is TRBV5-1; TRBD1 matches at 10 bases. From germline, CDR1 is SGHRS and CDR2 YFSETQ. The CDR3 consists of 14 residues. V shed 6 bases and J 7 bases; nucleotides not matched to a gene: 9. The variable domain in full, completed from reference TRBV5-1 and TRBJ1-2, reads KAGVTQTPRYLIKTRGQQVTLSCSPISGHRSVSWYQQTPGQGLQFLFEYFSETQRNKGNFPGRFSGRQFSNSRSEMNVSTLELGDSALYLCASTRQGAEAGYTFGSGTRLTVV.